This T cell receptor (beta chain) is from a study of blood T cell repertoires in COVID-19. Across the whole study: Samples came from the United States, Italy and Spain, spanning acute and convalescent COVID-19. PBMCs, B-cell-depleted T cells, or T cells were the source of the cDNA or gDNA that made up the material.

As processed by the authors: Scientists estimated how many nucleated cells there were by amplifying reference gene primers. Clones were read by immunoSEQ multiplex PCR, and TCRdb kept only the in-frame ones, dropping some. The V and J calls and clone size come from that table; D and trimming were worked out from the DNA. The table has 90,000 to 150,000 clones, 79% seen once. The CDR3 is 15 amino acids. The germline V and J ends were trimmed by 0 bases and 0 bases, with 5 bases remaining between them. The germline CDR1 and CDR2 sequences are MDHEN and SYDVKM. This clone is a singleton in its sample. J is TRBJ2-2 and V is TRBV28; tentatively, D is TRBD2 (5 bases). The sequenced sample was peripheral blood. This receptor was taken from a woman of 80 years or more with acute or convalescent COVID-19. The DNA for the CDR3 is TGTGCCAGCAGTTTATGGGGAGCGAACACCGGGGAGCTGTTTTTT. It encodes CASSLWGANTGELFF. The whole variable domain, remainder taken from reference TRBV28 and TRBJ2-2, is DVKVTQSSRYLVKRTGEKVFLECVQDMDHENMFWYRQDPGLGLRLIYFSYDVKMKEKGDIPEGYSVSREKKERFSLILESASTNQTSMYLCASSLWGANTGELFFGEGSRLTVL.